Each of the 20 T cell receptor beta chains below was sequenced from the same sample in a study of control samples from healthy donors and cancer patients. Sequenced by immunoSEQ multiplex PCR; TCRdb stores in-frame clones only, minus some. The table has fewer than 95,000 clones, approximately 86% seen once. The sequencing sample was made of blood. All receptors derive from a man between 25 and 39 years old in good health.

The chain combines TRBV3-1 (or the pseudogene TRBV3-2) with TRBJ1-4; D is perhaps TRBD1 (5 bases). The CDR3 loop spans 14 amino acids. Trimming removed 4 bases at V and 7 bases at J, with 13 bases between. In germline, CDR1 is LGHDT, CDR2 YNNKEL (reference sequence). The CDR3 DNA reads as TGTGCCAGCAGCCCAGGGAGGGACGGTGAAAAACTGTTTTTT. It yields the protein CASSPGRDGEKLFF.

This sequence joins TRBV12-2 and TRBJ2-7; the table's D call of TRBD1 was not tested on the DNA. TRBV12-2 is listed as a pseudogene. This CDR3 is 14 amino acids long. Written as DNA, the CDR3 is TGTGCAAGTCGTGTGGGCGCAGCCTCCTACGAGCAGTACGTC. It encodes CASRVGAASYEQYV.

About this clone: Its ends do not fully match the called genes, so a read error is possible. The J gene is TRBJ1-2, the V gene TRBV5-6, with D uncertain. Per germline, CDR1 SGHDT and CDR2 YYEEEE. The CDR3 loop spans 14 amino acids. The DNA of the CDR3 is TGTGCCAGCAGCTTGAAAATAACCCCATATGGCCACACCTTC. Translated: CASSLKITPYGHTF.

The rearrangement joins TRBV19 to TRBJ2-2; possibly TRBD1 or TRBD2 for D (6 bases each). Germline CDR1 is LNHDA and CDR2 is SQIVND (reference sequence). The CDR3 is made up of 14 amino acids. Trimming stripped 7 bases from V and 7 bases from J, with 16 bases between. As DNA, the CDR3 is TGTGCCAGTACCCAAGGAGGGGGGAACGGGGAGCTGTTTTTT. Translation: CASTQGGGNGELFF. The entire variable domain, with the rest obtained from reference TRBV19 and TRBJ2-2, is as follows: DGGITQSPKYLFRKEGQNVTLSCEQNLNHDAMYWYRQDPGQGLRLIYYSQIVNDFQKGDIAEGYSVSREKKESFPLTVTSAQKNPTAFYLCASTQGGGNGELFFGEGSRLTVL.

The chain uses TRBV2 and TRBJ1-4; D is ambiguous. The CDR3 extends over 13 amino acids. Trimming took 4 bases from V and 6 from J, leaving 9 bases between them. Per the germline V gene, CDR1 is SNHLY and CDR2 is FYNNEI. The CDR3 is CASSVSEDEKLFF. The CDR3 DNA reads as TGTGCCAGCAGTGTATCGGAAGATGAAAAACTGTTTTTT.

V and J are TRBV9 and TRBJ2-1; D call uncertain. Germline CDR1 and CDR2: SGDLS and YYNGEE. The CDR3 has 15 residues. V gave up 1 base and J gave up 3 bases, with 11 bases separating them. The CDR3 protein is CASSVLGKLYNEQFF. The CDR3 nucleotides are TGTGCCAGCAGCGTACTAGGAAAGCTCTACAATGAGCAGTTCTTC.

V usage is TRBV28 and J usage is TRBJ1-1; D perhaps matches TRBD1 (5 bases). Germline V gives CDR1 MDHEN, CDR2 SYDVKM. The CDR3 covers 13 residues. V dropped 3 bases and J dropped 3 bases, with 8 bases sitting between them. This chain's CDR3 is CASSFGGYTEAFF. Written as DNA, the CDR3 is TGTGCCAGCAGTTTTGGGGGGTACACTGAAGCTTTCTTT.

This chain links TRBV30 with TRBJ2-3, with D possibly TRBD2 on 5 matching bases. Germline CDR1 is GTSNPN and CDR2 is SVGIG (reference sequence). Trimming took 2 bases from V and 0 from J, leaving 12 bases between them. The length of the CDR3 is 15 residues. The CDR3 nucleotides read TGTGCCTGGAGTCGTGGACTGGGGAGCACAGATACGCAGTATTTT. Protein sequence: CAWSRGLGSTDTQYF.

The chain uses TRBV29-1 and TRBJ2-5; TRBD1 aligns across 7 bases. Germline CDR1 SQVTM, CDR2 ANQGSEA. This CDR3 comprises 13 residues. Losses at the gene ends were 2 bases for V and 2 bases for J; bases not matched to a gene: 2. CDR3 protein: CSVEKGQQETQYF. In DNA form, the CDR3 reads TGCAGCGTTGAAAAGGGACAGCAAGAGACCCAGTACTTC.

The chain recombines TRBV3-1 (or the pseudogene TRBV3-2) with TRBJ1-3, with no clear D. Germline assignment: CDR1 LGHDT and CDR2 YNNKEL (reference sequence). This CDR3 has 13 residues. Trimming stripped 1 base from V and 8 bases from J, with 9 bases between. The CDR3 DNA reads TGTGCCAGCAGCCAAGGGCTCAAAGACACCATATATTTT. Amino acids: CASSQGLKDTIYF.

The chain recombines TRBV5-8 with TRBJ1-4; 10 bases map to TRBD1. Unmatched junction bases numbered 3, after V lost 3 bases and J lost 7 bases. Germline V gives CDR1 SGHTS, CDR2 YDEGEE. The CDR3 is 14 residues long. This chain's CDR3 is CASSSGTGVEKLFF. The CDR3 DNA follows: TGTGCCAGCAGCTCCGGGACAGGGGTTGAAAAACTGTTTTTT.

The chain carries TRBV14 and TRBJ2-6; maybe TRBD1 (6 bases). The CDR3 has 20 amino acids. Trimming took off 0 bases at V and 0 bases at J, with 18 bases between the two ends. CDR1 is SGHDN and CDR2 is FVKESK in the germline V gene. In nucleotides, the CDR3 is TGTGCCAGCAGCCAAGACAAAAGGACAGAGGGCATCTCTGGGGCCAACGTCCTGACTTTC. This encodes CASSQDKRTEGISGANVLTF. The variable domain in full, completed from reference TRBV14 and TRBJ2-6, reads EAGVTQFPSHSVIEKGQTVTLRCDPISGHDNLYWYRRVMGKEIKFLLHFVKESKQDESGMPNNRFLAERTGGTYSTLKVQPAELEDSGVYFCASSQDKRTEGISGANVLTFGAGSRLTVL.

J is TRBJ2-3 and V is TRBV7-9; D perhaps matches TRBD2 (6 bases). Per germline, CDR1 SEHNR and CDR2 FQNEAQ (reference sequence). Trimming removed 2 bases from V and 4 bases from J, with 7 bases in between. The CDR3 covers 13 residues. CDR3 sequence reads: CASSLIAADTQYF. The CDR3 DNA reads TGTGCCAGCAGCTTAATAGCGGCAGATACGCAGTATTTT.

The CDR3 sequence: CASTNGNYGYTF. CDR3 nucleotide sequence: TGTGCCAGCACAAACGGAAACTATGGCTACACCTTC. The J gene is TRBJ1-2, the V gene TRBV6-5, with unresolved D. CDR1 is MNHEY, CDR2 SVGAGI, per germline. The CDR3 contains 12 residues. The V end lost 7 bases, the J end lost 2 bases, and 8 bases lay between the germline ends.

This clone was picked up a small number of times. The CDR3 protein is CASREGSYEQYV. The CDR3 region has the DNA TGTGCCAGCAGAGAAGGGTCCTACGAGCAGTACGTC. This chain joins TRBV6-6 and TRBJ2-7; D is ambiguous. CDR3 length: 12 amino acids. The V end was cut by 6 bases, the J end by 1 base, with 7 bases between. The germline gives CDR1 MNHNY, CDR2 SVGAGI (reference sequence).

This clone has only one observation. The chain combines TRBV7-9 with TRBJ1-2; 10 bases line up with TRBD1. The CDR3 is 13 amino acids. After removal of 6 bases from V and 8 bases from J, the junction contained 6 bases not matched to a gene. Germline V lookup: CDR1 SEHNR, CDR2 FQNEAQ (reference sequence). This chain's CDR3 is CASSSGTGAGYTF. The CDR3 nucleotides are TGTGCCAGCAGTTCCGGGACAGGGGCGGGCTACACCTTC. The whole variable domain, filled in from reference TRBV7-9 and TRBJ1-2, reads DTGVSQNPRHKITKRGQNVTFRCDPISEHNRLYWYRQTLGQGPEFLTYFQNEAQLEKSRLLSDRFSAERPKGSFSTLEIQRTEQGDSAMYLCASSSGTGAGYTFGSGTRLTVV.

V is TRBV2 and J is TRBJ2-5; 14 nucleotides line up with TRBD2. There are 16 residues in the CDR3. CDR1 is SNHLY and CDR2 is FYNNEI in the germline V gene. Trimming cost V 7 bases and J 5 bases; bases outside gene matches: 9. The CDR3 bases are TGTGCCAGCACCAAGGGACTAGCGGGGGAAAGGGAGACCCAGTACTTC. As protein: CASTKGLAGERETQYF.

The rearrangement links TRBV12-5 to TRBJ1-5; D gene unclear. The CDR3 consists of 11 residues. The germline V and J ends were trimmed by 3 bases and 6 bases, with 3 bases remaining between them. Germline V lookup: CDR1 LGHNT, CDR2 FRNRAP. The CDR3 region has the DNA TGTGCTAGTGGTTTTGCTCAGCCCCAGCATTTT. It is translated as CASGFAQPQHF. Drawing the rest from reference TRBV12-5 and TRBJ1-5, the complete variable domain is DARVTQTPRHKVTEMGQEVTMRCQPILGHNTVFWYRQTMMQGLELLAYFRNRAPLDDSGMPKDRFSAEMPDATLATLKIQPSEPRDSAVYFCASGFAQPQHFGDGTRLSIL.

CDR3 nucleotides: TGTGCCAGCAGACGACTTAGCGGGGGCCTCACAGATACGCAGTATTTT. Protein: CASRRLSGGLTDTQYF. The chain has TRBV27 and TRBJ2-3, with 9 bases fitting TRBD2. The CDR3 extends over 16 amino acids. The V gene end was trimmed by 6 bases and the J gene end by 2 bases; junction bases not matched to a gene: 9. Per the germline V gene, CDR1 is MNHEY and CDR2 is SMNVEV (reference sequence).

The J gene is TRBJ2-3, the V gene TRBV29-1; 9 positions agree with TRBD1. The CDR3 has 13 amino acids. Germline values: CDR1 SQVTM, CDR2 ANQGSEA. V lost 6 bases and J lost 0; bases outside the gene matches: 1. In nucleotides, the CDR3 is TGCAGCGTAGGACAGGGGAGCACAGATACGCAGTATTTT. Translating gives CSVGQGSTDTQYF.